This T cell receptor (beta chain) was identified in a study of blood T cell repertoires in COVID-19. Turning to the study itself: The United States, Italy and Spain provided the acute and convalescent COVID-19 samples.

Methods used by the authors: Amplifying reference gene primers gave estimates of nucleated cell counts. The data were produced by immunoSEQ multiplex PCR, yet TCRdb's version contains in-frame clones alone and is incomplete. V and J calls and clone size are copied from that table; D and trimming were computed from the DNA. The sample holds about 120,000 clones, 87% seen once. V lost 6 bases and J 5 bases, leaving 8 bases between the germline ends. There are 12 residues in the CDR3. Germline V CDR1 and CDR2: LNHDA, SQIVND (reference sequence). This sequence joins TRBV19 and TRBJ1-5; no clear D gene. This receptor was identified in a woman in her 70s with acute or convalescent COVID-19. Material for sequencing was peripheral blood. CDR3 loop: CASRNGDQPQHF. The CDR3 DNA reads TGTGCCAGTAGAAACGGGGATCAGCCCCAGCATTTT.